These 30 T cell receptor beta chains were sequenced from one sample in a study of blood T cell repertoires in COVID-19. TCRdb's copy holds only in-frame clones and misses some; the assay was immunoSEQ multiplex PCR. The sample comprises approximately 220,000 clones, under 90% of which are singletons, and roughly 4% rests with the top ten. Input material: PBMCs or T cells enriched from blood (not recorded which). The receptor set was obtained from a young woman with acute COVID-19.

This clone was seen a few times. The chain combines TRBV4-1 with TRBJ2-7; tentative D call: TRBD1 (6 bases). The CDR3 is 14 amino acids. The germline V gene has CDR1 MGHRA and CDR2 YSYEKL. Between the trimmed V and J ends, which lost 0 bases and 4 bases, there was a span of 10 bases. The CDR3 protein is CASSQEGGLYEQYF. In nucleotides, the CDR3 is TGCGCCAGCAGCCAAGAAGGGGGATTGTACGAGCAGTACTTC.

This sequence joins TRBV27 and TRBJ1-6; 10 bases map to TRBD1. CDR3 size: 17 residues. The ends lost 5 bases at V and 6 bases at J; junction bases unmatched: 10. The V gene's germline CDR1 is MNHEY and CDR2 SMNVEV (reference sequence). The CDR3 bases are TGTGCCAGCAGTACGACGACAGGGGGCGATCCTAATTCACCCCTCCACTTT. This gives the protein CASSTTTGGDPNSPLHF.

The chain employs TRBV30 and TRBJ1-5, with 9 bases fitting TRBD1. This CDR3 has 14 residues. After removal of 7 bases from V and 3 bases from J, the junction contained 7 bases not matched to a gene. Germline CDR1 reads GTSNPN; CDR2 reads SVGIG (reference sequence). The CDR3 sequence is CASQGQGINQPQHF. In nucleotides, the CDR3 is TGTGCCTCCCAAGGACAGGGGATCAATCAGCCCCAGCATTTT. The full variable domain, with the rest looked up from reference TRBV30 and TRBJ1-5, is SQTIHQWPATLVQPVGSPLSLECTVEGTSNPNLYWYRQAAGRGLQLLFYSVGIGQISSEVPQNLSASRPQDRQFILSSKKLLLSDSGFYLCASQGQGINQPQHFGDGTRLSIL.

The chain carries TRBV7-2 and TRBJ2-7, with a tentative D call TRBD2 (7 bases). V was pared by 5 bases and J by 0 bases, with 14 bases between. The CDR3 runs 15 residues. Germline loops: CDR1 SGHTA, CDR2 FQGNSA. The CDR3 nucleotides are TGTGCCAGCAGCGGGGGGGGGACACTCTCCTACGAGCAGTACTTC. It translates to CASSGGGTLSYEQYF.

The J gene is TRBJ1-1, the V gene TRBV29-1, with a tentative D call TRBD1 (5 bases). CDR1 and CDR2 (germline): SQVTM, ANQGSEA. Trimming took off 3 bases at V and 7 bases at J, with 9 bases between the two ends. CDR3 length: 11 residues. This CDR3 is CSVDYRYEAFF. CDR3 in DNA: TGCAGCGTTGATTACAGGTATGAAGCTTTCTTT. The variable domain in full, with the rest retrieved from reference TRBV29-1 and TRBJ1-1, is SAVISQKPSRDICQRGTSLTIQCQVDSQVTMMFWYRQQPGQSLTLIATANQGSEATYESGFVIDKFPISRPNLTFSTLTVSNMSPEDSSIYLCSVDYRYEAFFGQGTRLTVV.

This chain joins TRBV6-2 or TRBV6-3 and TRBJ2-3, with a tentative D call TRBD2 (5 bases). The CDR3 spans 15 residues. Looked up from germline, CDR1 is MNHEY and CDR2 is SVGEGT. Trimming removed 5 bases from V and 3 bases from J, with 15 bases in between. CDR3 sequence: CASSKALATTDTQYF. CDR3 nucleotide sequence: TGTGCCAGCAGTAAAGCCTTAGCGACTACAGATACGCAGTATTTT.

V and J are TRBV2 and TRBJ1-1, with D perhaps matching TRBD1 (6 bases). Trimming took off 2 bases at V and 5 bases at J, with 12 bases between the two ends. Germline assignment: CDR1 SNHLY and CDR2 FYNNEI. The CDR3 contains 14 residues. The CDR3 reads CASSEQGRVTEAFF. In DNA form, the CDR3 reads TGTGCCAGCAGTGAACAGGGGAGGGTGACTGAAGCTTTCTTT.

The chain recombines TRBV6-5 with TRBJ1-2, with 9 bases aligning to TRBD1. CDR1 MNHEY and CDR2 SVGAGI come from the germline V gene. The CDR3 length is 15 residues. V lost 5 bases, J lost 4 bases, and 8 bases stayed unmatched. CDR3 sequence reads: CASSPGTGNFYGYTF. DNA for the CDR3: TGTGCCAGCAGTCCTGGGACAGGGAACTTCTATGGCTACACCTTC.

The chain is built from TRBV2 and TRBJ2-3; TRBD2 agrees at 8 bases. There are 18 residues in the CDR3. J lost 0 bases, V lost 8 bases, and 16 bases had no gene match. Germline V gene lookup returns CDR1 SNHLY and CDR2 FYNNEI. The CDR3: CASEWRGDTESSTDTQYF. CDR3 nucleotide sequence: TGTGCCAGCGAGTGGCGGGGGGACACCGAATCTAGCACAGATACGCAGTATTTT.

V and J are TRBV5-6 and TRBJ1-2; D is perhaps TRBD1 (6 bases). This CDR3 comprises 17 residues. CDR1 SGHDT and CDR2 YYEEEE come from the germline V gene. The V gene lost 4 bases and the J gene lost 1 base, with 20 bases spanning the gap. CDR3: CASSPRDKWNNNYGYTF. CDR3 in DNA: TGTGCCAGCAGCCCCAGGGACAAATGGAACAATAACTATGGCTACACCTTC.

This rearrangement joins TRBV9 to TRBJ2-2; 7 nucleotides agree with TRBD1. The ends lost 3 bases at V and 7 bases at J; junction bases unmatched: 3. The CDR3 sequence is 13 residues long. CDR1 and CDR2 from the germline V gene are SGDLS and YYNGEE. The CDR3 sequence: CASSADRYGELFF. The DNA for the CDR3 is TGTGCCAGCAGCGCGGACAGGTACGGGGAGCTGTTTTTT.

The chain employs TRBV5-4 and TRBJ1-1; possibly TRBD1 for D (5 bases). V was clipped by 3 bases and J by 4 bases, with 22 bases between them. This CDR3 has 17 amino acids. Germline V gives CDR1 SGHNT, CDR2 YYREEE (reference sequence). The CDR3 coding sequence is TGTGCCAGCAGCTCCCGGGGACTTAGGGCGTTCGGCACTGAAGCTTTCTTT. It translates to CASSSRGLRAFGTEAFF.

A single count supports this clone. The chain uses TRBV19 and TRBJ2-1; 7 bases are a match to TRBD2. The CDR3 spans 14 residues. Germline CDR1 reads LNHDA; CDR2 reads SQIVND (reference sequence). Trimming cost V 5 bases and J 4 bases; bases outside gene matches: 5. The DNA of the CDR3 is TGTGCCAGTAGTGGTGGGGGGGGATACAATGAGCAGTTCTTC. It is translated as CASSGGGGYNEQFF.

This sequence joins TRBV7-9 and TRBJ1-6, with 9 bases aligning to TRBD1. Germline V gene sequence: CDR1 SEHNR, CDR2 FQNEAQ (reference sequence). The CDR3 is 17 amino acids. Trimming removed 5 bases from V and 0 bases from J; junction bases left unmatched: 5. CDR3 loop: CASSTGTGSSYNSPLHF. CDR3 nucleotides: TGTGCCAGCAGCACCGGGACAGGGAGCTCCTATAATTCACCCCTCCACTTT.

V usage is TRBV7-2 and J usage is TRBJ1-2; 9 bases align to TRBD1. The CDR3 runs 14 residues. Looked up from germline, CDR1 is SGHTA and CDR2 is FQGNSA. Unmatched junction bases numbered 6, after V lost 5 bases and J lost 5 bases. The CDR3 loop is CASSQRTGAYGYTF. In nucleotides, the CDR3 is TGTGCCAGCAGCCAGAGGACAGGGGCTTATGGCTACACCTTC. Full variable domain (missing parts from reference TRBV7-2 and TRBJ1-2): GAGVSQSPSNKVTEKGKDVELRCDPISGHTALYWYRQSLGQGLEFLIYFQGNSAPDKSGLPSDRFSAERTGGSVSTLTIQRTQQEDSAVYLCASSQRTGAYGYTFGSGTRLTVV.

V is TRBV14 and J is TRBJ1-1, with TRBD1 matching over 7 bases. This CDR3 has 15 residues. The trim removed 6 bases at V and 4 bases at J, leaving 11 bases unmatched. Germline loops: CDR1 SGHDN, CDR2 FVKESK. CDR3 in amino acids: CASSDPGQQPTEAFF. The CDR3 DNA reads as TGTGCCAGCAGTGATCCGGGACAGCAGCCCACTGAAGCTTTCTTT.

The V gene is TRBV7-9, the J gene TRBJ1-5, with 8 bases aligning to TRBD1. Germline loops: CDR1 SEHNR, CDR2 FQNEAQ (reference sequence). With 1 base clipped from V and 6 bases from J, the junction kept 11 bases outside the gene matches. The CDR3 is 17 residues long. As DNA, the CDR3 is TGTGCCAGCAGCTTAGAGGGTGGCAGGGGGCCTGGTCAGCCCCAGCATTTT. Its translation: CASSLEGGRGPGQPQHF.

This chain uses TRBV7-9 with TRBJ1-1; D is undetermined. Trimming removed 4 bases from V and 6 bases from J, with 9 bases in between. This CDR3 is 12 amino acids long. From germline, CDR1 is SEHNR and CDR2 FQNEAQ (reference sequence). The CDR3 coding sequence is TGTGCCAGCAGCTCCGGCGGCGCTGAAGCTTTCTTT. Residues: CASSSGGAEAFF.

J is TRBJ1-2 and V is TRBV6-2 or TRBV6-3, with 7 bases fitting TRBD1. Losses at the gene ends were 6 bases for V and 4 bases for J; bases not matched to a gene: 8. Per germline, CDR1 MNHEY and CDR2 SVGEGT. CDR3 length: 14 residues. The CDR3, as DNA: TGTGCCAGCAGCCCCGGGACAGTCCGCTATGGCTACACCTTC. Residues: CASSPGTVRYGYTF.

This chain connects TRBV9 to TRBJ1-2, with 8 bases matching TRBD1. Germline V CDR1 and CDR2: SGDLS, YYNGEE. The V gene end was trimmed by 4 bases and the J gene end by 4 bases; junction bases not matched to a gene: 9. The CDR3 length is 15 residues. CDR3 nucleotides: TGTGCCAGCAGCCCCAGTGGACAGGGCGGCTATGGCTACACCTTC. Its translation is CASSPSGQGGYGYTF.

The chain joins TRBV11-2 to TRBJ1-1, with D possibly being TRBD1 (6 bases). This CDR3 contains 13 residues. The germline V and J ends were trimmed by 5 bases and 6 bases, with 13 bases remaining between them. Looked up from germline, CDR1 is SGHAT and CDR2 is FQNNGV. CDR3 DNA: TGTGCCAGCAGCCCCAATGGGGGCCCTGAAGCTTTCTTT. This codes for CASSPNGGPEAFF. Full variable domain (outside the CDR3, taken from reference TRBV11-2 and TRBJ1-1): EAGVAQSPRYKIIEKRQSVAFWCNPISGHATLYWYQQILGQGPKLLIQFQNNGVVDDSQLPKDRFSAERLKGVDSTLKIQPAKLEDSAVYLCASSPNGGPEAFFGQGTRLTVV.

This clone was seen just once. The chain combines TRBV19 with TRBJ1-2; no firm D call. CDR3 length equals 14 residues. The V end lost 8 bases, the J end lost 3 bases, and 16 bases lay between the germline ends. Germline-derived CDR1 and CDR2 are LNHDA and SQIVND (reference sequence). Here the CDR3 DNA reads TGTGCCAGTCATGAGGGCAGAGGTGACTATGGCTACACCTTC. This gives the protein CASHEGRGDYGYTF.

This chain connects TRBV19 to TRBJ1-1; D ambiguous. Germline assignment: CDR1 LNHDA and CDR2 SQIVND (reference sequence). The germline V and J ends were trimmed by 7 bases and 3 bases, with 9 bases remaining between them. CDR3 length: 12 residues. The CDR3 spells CASKGDYTEAFF. The CDR3 DNA reads TGTGCCAGTAAGGGAGATTACACTGAAGCTTTCTTT.

The rearrangement uses TRBV7-8 and TRBJ2-5, with 11 bases lining up with TRBD2. Germline loops: CDR1 SGHVS, CDR2 FQNEAQ. The CDR3 totals 15 residues. The J segment lost 5 bases and the V segment lost 5 bases, leaving 7 bases of the junction unmatched. For the CDR3, the DNA is TGTGCCAGCAGCATTAGCGGGGGGGCAGTCGAGACCCAGTACTTC. Its protein product is CASSISGGAVETQYF.

The V gene is TRBV2, the J gene TRBJ2-2, with 9 positions matching TRBD1. Trimming took 7 bases from V and 5 from J; bases not matched to a gene: 5. This CDR3 is 14 amino acids long. CDR1 is SNHLY, CDR2 FYNNEI, per germline. Written as DNA, the CDR3 is TGTGCCAGCAAGCGGACAGGGGAAACCGGGGAGCTGTTTTTT. This codes for CASKRTGETGELFF. Drawing the rest from reference TRBV2 and TRBJ2-2, the complete variable domain is EPEVTQTPSHQVTQMGQEVILRCVPISNHLYFYWYRQILGQKVEFLVSFYNNEISEKSEIFDDQFSVERPDGSNFTLKIRSTKLEDSAMYFCASKRTGETGELFFGEGSRLTVL.

The chain is built from TRBV5-8 and TRBJ1-5; D gene unclear. Germline lookup yields CDR1 SGHTS and CDR2 YDEGEE. The germline V and J ends were trimmed by 2 bases and 6 bases, with 6 bases remaining between them. The CDR3 loop spans 12 amino acids. The CDR3 sequence: CASSFRSQPQHF. In DNA form, the CDR3 reads TGTGCCAGCAGCTTTAGAAGTCAGCCCCAGCATTTT.

This chain links TRBV4-1 with TRBJ2-3; D gene uncertain. The germline V gene has CDR1 MGHRA and CDR2 YSYEKL. This CDR3 has 17 residues. V was shortened by 0 bases and J by 4 bases, with 17 bases between the two germline ends. Here the CDR3 reads CASSQDSRPGTSDTQYF. CDR3 sequence (DNA): TGCGCCAGCAGCCAAGACTCCCGGCCGGGTACATCAGATACGCAGTATTTT.

The rearrangement uses TRBV24-1 and TRBJ2-3; possible D gene TRBD1, 6 bases. CDR3 length equals 13 residues. Germline V gene sequence: CDR1 KGHDR, CDR2 SFDVKD. Trimming left V 9 bases short and J 2 bases short, with 11 bases between. In nucleotides, the CDR3 is TGTGCCACCTCAGGGGCTGACACAGATACGCAGTATTTT. Its translation: CATSGADTDTQYF.

The chain combines TRBV6-5 with TRBJ1-2; possibly TRBD1 for D (5 bases). The CDR3 length is 15 residues. CDR1 and CDR2 from the germline V gene are MNHEY and SVGAGI. Trimming took 6 bases from V and 4 from J, leaving 18 bases between them. This chain's CDR3 is CASSPREQPFYGYTF. As DNA, the CDR3 is TGTGCCAGCAGCCCCAGGGAACAACCCTTCTATGGCTACACCTTC.

In DNA form, the CDR3 reads TGTGCCAGCAGCTCCGGGACAGGGGCAAGCGAGCAGTACTTC. Translation gives CASSSGTGASEQYF. This sequence joins TRBV3-1 (or the pseudogene TRBV3-2) and TRBJ2-7; 10 bases are a match to TRBD1. Trimming at V came to 5 bases and at J to 6 bases, leaving 7 bases not matched to a gene. Germline-derived CDR1 and CDR2 are LGHDT and YNNKEL (reference sequence). This CDR3 comprises 14 residues.